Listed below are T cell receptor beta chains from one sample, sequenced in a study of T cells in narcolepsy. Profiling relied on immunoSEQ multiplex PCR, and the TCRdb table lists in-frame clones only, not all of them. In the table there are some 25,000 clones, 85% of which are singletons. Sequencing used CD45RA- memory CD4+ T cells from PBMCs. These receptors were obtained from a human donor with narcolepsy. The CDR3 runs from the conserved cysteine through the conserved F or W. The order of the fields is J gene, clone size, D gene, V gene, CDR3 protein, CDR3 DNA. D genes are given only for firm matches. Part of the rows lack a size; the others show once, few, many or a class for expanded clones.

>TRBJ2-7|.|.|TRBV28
CASRTGTGEITSGSISSYEQYF
TGTGCCAGCAGAACCGGGACAGGGGAAATTACTAGCGGGTCTATTAGCTCCTACGAGCAGTACTTC
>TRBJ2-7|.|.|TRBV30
CAWKGVDEQYF
TGTGCCTGGAAGGGAGTGGACGAGCAGTACTTC
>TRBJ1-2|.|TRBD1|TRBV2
CASSVGQGADGYTF
TGTGCCAGCAGTGTAGGGCAGGGGGCGGATGGCTACACCTTC
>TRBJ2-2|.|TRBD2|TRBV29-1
CSLRIGGGSTGELFF
TGCAGCCTCAGGATCGGCGGGGGGTCCACCGGGGAGCTGTTTTTT
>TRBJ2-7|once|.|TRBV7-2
CASSLAVNSYEQYF
TGTGCCAGCAGCTTGGCCGTAAACTCCTACGAGCAGTACTTC
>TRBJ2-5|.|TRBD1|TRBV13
CASSELQGLGETQYF
TGTGCCAGCAGCGAACTACAGGGGTTAGGTGAGACCCAGTACTTC
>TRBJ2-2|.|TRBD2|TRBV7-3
CASSVTGLADGELFF
TGTGCCAGCAGCGTAACGGGACTAGCGGACGGGGAGCTGTTTTTT
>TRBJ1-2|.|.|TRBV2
CASSVAAPVTSNYGYTF
TGTGCCAGCAGTGTCGCGGCACCCGTCACCTCTAACTATGGCTACACCTTC
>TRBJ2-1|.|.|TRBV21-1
CASSNKASGSIDEQFF
TGTGCCAGCAGCAATAAGGCTAGCGGGAGTATCGATGAGCAGTTCTTC
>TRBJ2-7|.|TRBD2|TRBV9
CASSENGGRIRSYEQYF
TGTGCCAGCAGCGAAAATGGCGGGAGGATTCGATCCTACGAGCAGTACTTC
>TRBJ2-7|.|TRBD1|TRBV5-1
CASSTWTGGVKADPYEQYF
TGCGCCAGCAGCACCTGGACAGGGGGCGTGAAAGCGGATCCCTACGAGCAGTACTTC
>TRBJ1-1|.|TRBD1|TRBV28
CASSSNSGTGGPNTEAFF
TGTGCCAGCAGTTCAAACTCCGGGACAGGGGGGCCGAACACTGAAGCTTTCTTT
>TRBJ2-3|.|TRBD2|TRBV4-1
CASSQDREASGNTDTQYF
TGCGCCAGCAGCCAAGATCGGGAGGCTAGCGGGAATACAGATACGCAGTATTTT
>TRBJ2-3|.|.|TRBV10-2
CASRTRGRGGTDTQYF
TGCGCCAGCAGAACCAGGGGTCGGGGAGGCACAGATACGCAGTATTTT
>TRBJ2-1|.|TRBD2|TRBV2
CASSGLAVNEQFF
TGTGCCAGCAGCGGGCTAGCGGTCAATGAGCAGTTCTTC
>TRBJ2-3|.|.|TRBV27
CASSPYRGSTDTQYF
TGTGCCAGCAGTCCCTACCGCGGGAGCACAGATACGCAGTATTTT
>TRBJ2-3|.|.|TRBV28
CASRAGGTQDTQYF
TGTGCCAGCAGGGCAGGGGGGACCCAAGATACGCAGTATTTT
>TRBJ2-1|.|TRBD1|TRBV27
CASSSTKMSGQGLSGSGHEQFF
TGTGCCAGCAGTTCTACTAAAATGTCGGGACAGGGATTAAGCGGGTCAGGCCATGAGCAGTTCTTC
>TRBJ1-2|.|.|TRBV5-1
CASSLSGGLGYTF
TGCGCCAGCAGCTTGTCCGGGGGGTTAGGCTACACCTTC
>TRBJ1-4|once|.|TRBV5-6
CASSLDGIGFAEKLFF
TGTGCCAGCAGCTTGGACGGGATTGGGTTTGCTGAAAAACTGTTTTTT
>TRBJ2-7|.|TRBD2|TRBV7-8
CASSFSGRRAYEQYF
TGTGCCAGCAGCTTTAGCGGGAGACGGGCCTACGAGCAGTACTTC
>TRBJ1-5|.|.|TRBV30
CAWSQGQSQPQHF
TGTGCCTGGAGTCAGGGGCAAAGTCAGCCCCAGCATTTT
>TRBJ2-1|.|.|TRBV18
CASSPSARDTVSNEQFF
TGTGCCAGCTCACCCTCCGCGAGGGACACTGTATCCAATGAGCAGTTCTTC
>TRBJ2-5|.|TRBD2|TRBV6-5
CASSSGLAGGETQYF
TGTGCCAGCAGTTCGGGACTAGCGGGAGGGGAGACCCAGTACTTC
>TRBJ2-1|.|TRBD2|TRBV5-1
CASSATPLAGGFNEQFF
TGCGCCAGCAGCGCTACTCCTCTAGCGGGAGGGTTCAATGAGCAGTTCTTC
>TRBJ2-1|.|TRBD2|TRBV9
CASSFAGTTNNEQFF
TGTGCCAGCAGCTTCGCCGGGACTACAAACAATGAGCAGTTCTTC